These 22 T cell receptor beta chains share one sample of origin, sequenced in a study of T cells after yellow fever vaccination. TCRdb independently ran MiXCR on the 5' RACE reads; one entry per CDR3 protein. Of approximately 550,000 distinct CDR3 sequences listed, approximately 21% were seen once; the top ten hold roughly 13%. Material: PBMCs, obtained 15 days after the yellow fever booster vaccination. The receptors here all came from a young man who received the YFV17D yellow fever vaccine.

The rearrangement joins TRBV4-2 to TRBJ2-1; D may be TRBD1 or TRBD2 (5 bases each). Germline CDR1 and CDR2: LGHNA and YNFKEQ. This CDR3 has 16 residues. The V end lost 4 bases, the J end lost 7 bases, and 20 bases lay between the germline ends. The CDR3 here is CASSRSPGPSTNEQFF. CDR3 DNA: TGTGCCAGCAGCCGTTCACCGGGACCATCGACTAATGAGCAGTTCTTC.

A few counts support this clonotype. The CDR3 sequence: CASSLGGAPAAFF. In DNA, the CDR3 is TGTGCCAGCAGCTTAGGGGGGGCGCCCGCCGCTTTCTTT. The genes are TRBV7-9 and TRBJ1-1, with D tentatively TRBD1 (6 bases). The V end lost 1 base, the J end lost 11 bases, and 14 bases lay between the germline ends. The CDR3 is 13 amino acids. Germline CDR1 SEHNR, CDR2 FQNEAQ (reference sequence). Together with reference TRBV7-9 and TRBJ1-1, the CDR3 gives the full variable domain: DTGVSQNPRHKITKRGQNVTFRCDPISEHNRLYWYRQTLGQGPEFLTYFQNEAQLEKSRLLSDRFSAERPKGSFSTLEIQRTEQGDSAMYLCASSLGGAPAAFFGQGTRLTVV.

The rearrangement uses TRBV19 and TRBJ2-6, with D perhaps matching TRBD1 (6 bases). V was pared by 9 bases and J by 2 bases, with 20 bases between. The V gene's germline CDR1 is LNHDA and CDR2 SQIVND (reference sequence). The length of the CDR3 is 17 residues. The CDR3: CASHKDRPLAGANVLTF. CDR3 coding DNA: TGTGCCAGCCATAAGGACAGACCTTTAGCTGGGGCCAACGTCCTGACTTTC.

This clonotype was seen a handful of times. As DNA, the CDR3 is TGTGCCAGCAGCTTAAGGACTGGATCAGATACGCAGTATTTT. Protein: CASSLRTGSDTQYF. The chain recombines TRBV7-3 with TRBJ2-3, with D perhaps matching TRBD2 (5 bases). V was cut by 1 base and J by 4 bases, with 9 bases left in between. In germline, CDR1 is SGHTA, CDR2 FQGTGA. The CDR3 is 14 amino acids.

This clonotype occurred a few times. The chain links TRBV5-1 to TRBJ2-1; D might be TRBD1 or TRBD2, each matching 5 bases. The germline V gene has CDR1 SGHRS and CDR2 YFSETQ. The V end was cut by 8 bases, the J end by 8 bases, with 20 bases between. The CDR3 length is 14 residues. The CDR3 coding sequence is TGCGCCAGTACGCCGGGACCCACGACCGATGAGCAGTTCTTC. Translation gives CASTPGPTTDEQFF.

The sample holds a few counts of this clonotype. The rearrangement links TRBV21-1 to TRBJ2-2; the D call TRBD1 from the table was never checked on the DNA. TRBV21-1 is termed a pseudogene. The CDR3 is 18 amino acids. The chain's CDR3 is CASSKVCRQGANTGELFF. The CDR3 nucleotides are TGTGCCAGCAGCAAAGTGTGTAGACAGGGCGCGAACACCGGGGAGCTGTTTTTT.

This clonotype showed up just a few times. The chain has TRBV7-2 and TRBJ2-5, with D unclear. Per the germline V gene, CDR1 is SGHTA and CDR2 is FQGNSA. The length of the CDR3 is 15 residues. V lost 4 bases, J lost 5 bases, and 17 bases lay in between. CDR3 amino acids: CASSSQVSIDETQYF. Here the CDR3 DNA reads TGTGCCAGCAGCTCCCAAGTTTCTATCGACGAGACCCAGTACTTC.

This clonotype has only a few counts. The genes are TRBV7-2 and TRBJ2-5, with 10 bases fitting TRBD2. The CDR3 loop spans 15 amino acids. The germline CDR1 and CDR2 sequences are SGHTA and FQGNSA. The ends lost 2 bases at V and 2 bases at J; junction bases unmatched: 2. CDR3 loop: CASSLSLAGQETQYF. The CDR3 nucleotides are TGTGCCAGCAGCTTATCACTAGCGGGGCAAGAGACCCAGTACTTC. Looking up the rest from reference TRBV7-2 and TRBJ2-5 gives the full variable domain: GAGVSQSPSNKVTEKGKDVELRCDPISGHTALYWYRQSLGQGLEFLIYFQGNSAPDKSGLPSDRFSAERTGGSVSTLTIQRTQQEDSAVYLCASSLSLAGQETQYFGPGTRLLVL.

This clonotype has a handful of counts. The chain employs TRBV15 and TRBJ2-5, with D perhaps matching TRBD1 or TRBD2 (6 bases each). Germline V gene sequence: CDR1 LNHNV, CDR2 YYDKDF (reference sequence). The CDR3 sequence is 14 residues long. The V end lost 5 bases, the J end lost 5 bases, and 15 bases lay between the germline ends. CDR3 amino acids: CATSSGGQGETQYF. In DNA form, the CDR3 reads TGTGCCACCAGCTCCGGGGGACAAGGGGAGACCCAGTACTTC.

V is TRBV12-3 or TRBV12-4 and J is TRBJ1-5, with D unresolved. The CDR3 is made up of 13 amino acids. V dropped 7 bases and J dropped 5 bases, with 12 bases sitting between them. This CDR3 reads CASTLSRDQPQHF. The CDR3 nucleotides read TGTGCCAGCACCCTTTCGCGGGATCAGCCCCAGCATTTT.

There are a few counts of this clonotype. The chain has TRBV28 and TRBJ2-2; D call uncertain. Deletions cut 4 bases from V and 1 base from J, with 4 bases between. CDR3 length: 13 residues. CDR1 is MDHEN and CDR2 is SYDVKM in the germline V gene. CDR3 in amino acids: CASSSMNTGELFF. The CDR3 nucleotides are TGTGCCAGCAGTTCCATGAACACCGGGGAGCTGTTTTTT.

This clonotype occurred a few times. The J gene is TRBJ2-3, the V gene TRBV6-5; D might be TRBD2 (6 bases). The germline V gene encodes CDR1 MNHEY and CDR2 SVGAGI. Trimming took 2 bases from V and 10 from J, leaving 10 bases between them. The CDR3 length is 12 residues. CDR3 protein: CASSYGGSAQYF. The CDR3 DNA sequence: TGTGCCAGCAGTTACGGGGGGAGCGCGCAGTATTTT.

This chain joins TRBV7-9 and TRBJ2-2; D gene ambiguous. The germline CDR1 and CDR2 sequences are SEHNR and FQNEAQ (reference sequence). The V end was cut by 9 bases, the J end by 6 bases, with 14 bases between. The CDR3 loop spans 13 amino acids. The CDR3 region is CARGFKGSGELFF. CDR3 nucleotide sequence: TGTGCCAGGGGATTCAAAGGATCCGGGGAGCTGTTTTTT.

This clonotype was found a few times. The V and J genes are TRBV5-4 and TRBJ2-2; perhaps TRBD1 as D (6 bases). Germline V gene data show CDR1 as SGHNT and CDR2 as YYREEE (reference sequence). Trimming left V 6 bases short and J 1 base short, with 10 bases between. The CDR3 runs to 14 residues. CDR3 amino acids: CASTMDRNTGELFF. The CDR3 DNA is TGTGCCAGCACCATGGACAGGAACACCGGGGAGCTGTTTTTT.

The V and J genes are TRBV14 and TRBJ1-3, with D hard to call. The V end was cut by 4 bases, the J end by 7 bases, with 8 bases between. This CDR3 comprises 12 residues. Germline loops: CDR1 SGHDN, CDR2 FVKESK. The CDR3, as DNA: TGTGCCAGCAGCCCAAGGTCGAACACCATATATTTT. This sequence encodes CASSPRSNTIYF.

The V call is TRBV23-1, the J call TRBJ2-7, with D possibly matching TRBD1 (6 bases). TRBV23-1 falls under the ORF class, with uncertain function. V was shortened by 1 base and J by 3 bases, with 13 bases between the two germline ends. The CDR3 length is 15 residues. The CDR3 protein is CASSQWGLCGYEQYF. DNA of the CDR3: TGCGCCAGCAGTCAATGGGGGCTTTGCGGCTACGAGCAGTACTTC.

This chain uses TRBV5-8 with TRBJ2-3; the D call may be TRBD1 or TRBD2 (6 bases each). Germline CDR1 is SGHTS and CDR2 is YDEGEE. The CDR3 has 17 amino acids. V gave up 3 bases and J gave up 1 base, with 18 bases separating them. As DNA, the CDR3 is TGTGCCAGCAGCTCATCGGGATGGGGGGCTCGCACAGATACGCAGTATTTT. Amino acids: CASSSSGWGARTDTQYF.

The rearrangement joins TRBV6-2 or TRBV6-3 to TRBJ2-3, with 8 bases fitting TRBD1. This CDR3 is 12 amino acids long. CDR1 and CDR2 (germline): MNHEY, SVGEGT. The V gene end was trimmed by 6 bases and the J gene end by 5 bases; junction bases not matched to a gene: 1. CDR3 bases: TGTGCCAGCAGCACAGGGGGAGATACGCAGTATTTT. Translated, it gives CASSTGGDTQYF.

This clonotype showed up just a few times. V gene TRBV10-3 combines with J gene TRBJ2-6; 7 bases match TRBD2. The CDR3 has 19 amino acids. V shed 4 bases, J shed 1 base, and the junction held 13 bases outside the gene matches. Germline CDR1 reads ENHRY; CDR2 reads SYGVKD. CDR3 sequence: CAISVPSGTSASGANVLTF. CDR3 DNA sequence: TGTGCCATCAGTGTCCCTAGCGGAACAAGTGCATCTGGGGCCAACGTCCTGACTTTC.

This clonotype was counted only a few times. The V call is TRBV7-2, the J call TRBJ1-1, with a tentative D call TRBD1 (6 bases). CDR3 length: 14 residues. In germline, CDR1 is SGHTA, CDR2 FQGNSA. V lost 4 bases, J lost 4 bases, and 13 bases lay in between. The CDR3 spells CASSWGGFGTEAFF. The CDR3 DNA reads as TGTGCCAGCAGCTGGGGGGGCTTCGGCACTGAAGCTTTCTTT.

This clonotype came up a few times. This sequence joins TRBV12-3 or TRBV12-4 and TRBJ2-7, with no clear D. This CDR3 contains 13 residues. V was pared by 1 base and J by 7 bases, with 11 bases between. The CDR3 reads CASSLDQVAEQYF. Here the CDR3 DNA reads TGTGCCAGCAGTTTAGACCAGGTGGCGGAGCAGTACTTC.

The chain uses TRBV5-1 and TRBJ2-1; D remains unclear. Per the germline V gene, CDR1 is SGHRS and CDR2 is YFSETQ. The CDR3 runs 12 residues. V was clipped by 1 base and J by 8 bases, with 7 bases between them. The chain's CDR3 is CASSLPGHEQFF. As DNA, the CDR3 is TGCGCCAGCAGCTTGCCAGGACATGAGCAGTTCTTC.